The present TCR beta chain was sequenced within a study of CD8+ T cells in alopecia areata. For the study at large: Treated patients were given 5 to 10 mg oral tofacitinib twice daily.

The CDR3 sequence is 13 residues long. Germline-derived CDR1 and CDR2 are WSHSY and SAAADI. V was trimmed by 0 bases and J by 2 bases, leaving 2 bases between them. This clone has a handful of counts. The treatment is: oral pan-JAK inhibitor, 5-10 mg twice daily. Alopecia areata patients provided lesional scalp punch biopsies and peripheral blood. Investigators isolated RNA and reverse transcribed it into cDNA to act as the sequencing template. The table came from immunoSEQ multiplex PCR; TCRdb's copy has only in-frame clones and leaves some out. The sample holds more than 95,000 clones, roughly 60% seen once.

This sequence joins TRBV10-2 and TRBJ2-1; no clear D. This clonotype originated in a human donor with alopecia areata. The specimen comprised CD8+ T cells sorted from blood, sampled at week 4, from a patient treated with tofacitinib. The CDR3 is CASSESPYNEQFF. The CDR3 DNA sequence: TGCGCCAGCAGTGAGTCCCCCTACAATGAGCAGTTCTTC.